These 13 T cell receptor beta chains originate from one sample sequenced in a study of tumor and adjacent non-tumor tissue in lung cancer. No cell sorting was done before RNA was extracted from the tissue. TCRbeta libraries were built with three rounds of nested PCR, modified from ARM-PCR. TCRdb analysed the multiplex PCR reads with MiXCR anew, one entry per CDR3 protein. The sample carries fewer than 85,000 distinct CDR3 sequences, approximately 79% recorded once. The specimen was lung tumor tissue. These receptors were collected from a woman in her 50s with non-small cell lung cancer.

As for this clonotype: Because it lacks the conserved phenylalanine or tryptophan at the end, this CDR3 is likely a read error. V and J are TRBV11-1 and TRBJ2-7; 7 positions agree with TRBD2. CDR3 length: 17 amino acids. Germline V gene sequence: CDR1 SGHAT, CDR2 FQDESV (reference sequence). The CDR3 bases are TGTGTCATCAGCTTATATGTTCAGCGGGAAAAATCCTACGAGCAGTACTTA. Protein: CVISLYVQREKSYEQYL.

This clonotype is a singleton in its sample. Since the CDR3 does not end with the conserved phenylalanine or tryptophan, this likely comes from a read error. No DNA is shown, since the ends of the CDR3 on it are uncertain; the CDR3 is the one TCRdb lists. The rearrangement uses TRBV4-1 and TRBJ1-1; no DNA check was done on the table's D call, TRBD1. Germline CDR1 reads MGHRA; CDR2 reads YSYEKL. The CDR3 is made up of 16 amino acids, end residues included. Here the CDR3 reads CASSQYLYRGNTEVFS.

Concerning this clonotype itself: One junction end does not reproduce the germline sequence, and a read error may be involved. The J gene is TRBJ2-2, the V gene TRBV11-2; either TRBD1 or TRBD2 may fit D (5 bases each). The CDR3 is made up of 15 amino acids. The germline V gene has CDR1 SGHAT and CDR2 FQNNGV. CDR3 protein: CASSPSSRNTGDLFF. CDR3 DNA: TGTGCCAGCAGTCCATCATCTCGAAACACCGGGGACCTGTTTTTT.

Note on this clonotype: The junction differs from germline at one of its ends, possibly a read error. The chain employs TRBV20-1 and TRBJ2-1; tentative D call: TRBD2 (5 bases). Germline CDR1 DFQATT, CDR2 SNEGSKA (reference sequence). This CDR3 is 15 amino acids long. CDR3 loop: CSARDFREGANEQSF. The CDR3, as DNA: TGCAGTGCTAGAGATTTCCGGGAAGGTGCCAATGAGCAGTCCTTC.

The rearrangement links TRBV6-5 to TRBJ2-1, with a weak D call TRBD2 (5 bases). Per the germline V gene, CDR1 is MNHEY and CDR2 is SVGAGI. Trimming cost V 7 bases and J 6 bases, with 16 bases left between them. The CDR3 has 14 amino acids. The CDR3 DNA reads as TGTGCCAGCACTTATTCCCCCGGGGTCAATGAGCAGTTCTTC. Translated: CASTYSPGVNEQFF.

The count of this clonotype is one. The genes are TRBV12-3 or TRBV12-4 and TRBJ2-7; no firm D call. The CDR3 has 13 residues. The V gene lost 1 base and the J gene lost 9 bases, with 13 bases spanning the gap. CDR3 coding DNA: TGTGCCAGCAGTTTAGGGTACGGGCAGAGGCAGTACTTC. It yields the protein CASSLGYGQRQYF.

The table lists this clonotype with a few counts. The genes are TRBV11-2 and TRBJ2-1; possible D gene TRBD2, 5 bases. Germline loops: CDR1 SGHAT, CDR2 FQNNGV. V was cut by 8 bases and J by 8 bases, with 19 bases left in between. The CDR3 totals 14 residues. CDR3 nucleotide sequence: TGTGCCAGCGTAACTAGTAGGAGTATCGATGAGCAGTTCTTC. Translating gives CASVTSRSIDEQFF.

This clonotype has a count of ten or more. V and J are TRBV20-1 and TRBJ2-3; 10 positions agree with TRBD2. The CDR3 sequence is 16 residues long. Germline assignment: CDR1 DFQATT and CDR2 SNEGSKA (reference sequence). The DNA of the CDR3 is TGCAGCGCCTCGAGGCTAGCGGGAGATAGCACAGATACGCAGTATTTT. Its translation is CSASRLAGDSTDTQYF.

The gene calls are TRBV6-1 and TRBJ2-2, with 9 bases fitting TRBD2. Losses at the gene ends were 11 bases for V and 5 bases for J; bases not matched to a gene: 12. The germline gives CDR1 MNHNS, CDR2 SASEGT. This CDR3 spans 15 amino acids. The CDR3 sequence: CAGILAGLRTGELFF. CDR3 bases: TGTGCCGGCATCCTAGCGGGATTGCGTACCGGGGAGCTGTTTTTT.

In the case of this clonotype: One end of the junction fails to match germline, which may point to a read error. The genes are TRBV29-1 and TRBJ2-2, with 9 bases identical to TRBD2. This CDR3 has 15 residues. CDR1 SQVTM and CDR2 ANQGSEA come from the germline V gene. The CDR3 is CSVLLLAGGVGELSF. In nucleotides, the CDR3 is TGCAGCGTTCTTCTCCTGGCGGGAGGGGTCGGGGAACTGTCTTTT.

Comment on this clonotype: The junction differs from germline at one of its ends, possibly a read error. The genes are TRBV6-6 and TRBJ2-7, with 11 positions matching TRBD1. The CDR3 runs to 14 residues. The germline V gene encodes CDR1 MNHNY and CDR2 SVGAGI (reference sequence). CDR3 nucleotides: TGTGGCAGCAGCCAAAGGACAGGGGGCCGCGTGCAGTACTTC. This codes for CGSSQRTGGRVQYF.

Relative to its sample, this clonotype is medium-sized (0.01 to 0.1%). The rearrangement uses TRBV20-1 and TRBJ1-4; 9 bases are a match to TRBD1. The CDR3 sequence is 14 residues long. Germline CDR1 DFQATT, CDR2 SNEGSKA (reference sequence). V gave up 3 bases and J gave up 8 bases; unmatched junction bases: 7. CDR3 amino acids: CSASLQGAGEKLFF. The CDR3 DNA reads as TGCAGTGCTAGCTTACAGGGGGCGGGAGAAAAACTGTTTTTT.

With regard to this clonotype: One junction end does not reproduce the germline sequence, and a read error may be involved. This rearrangement joins TRBV11-2 to TRBJ1-2; D unclear. CDR1 is SGHAT, CDR2 FQNNGV, per germline. CDR3 length equals 14 residues. The CDR3 DNA is TGTCCCAGCAGCTTAACACTTACTAACTATGACTACACCTTC. The encoded protein is CPSSLTLTNYDYTF. The variable domain in full, completed from reference TRBV11-2 and TRBJ1-2, reads EAGVAQSPRYKIIEKRQSVAFWCNPISGHATLYWYQQILGQGPKLLIQFQNNGVVDDSQLPKDRFSAERLKGVDSTLKIQPAKLEDSAVYLCPSSLTLTNYDYTFGSGTRLTVV.